The rows below give T cell receptor beta chains drawn from one sample of a study of T cell repertoires in cytomegalovirus infection. TCRdb processed the reads anew with MiXCR; each CDR3 protein has one entry. The sample lists about 190,000 distinct CDR3 sequences, roughly 27% occurring once. Sequencing was carried out using PBMCs. These receptors were obtained from a human donor in good health (CMV status not recorded). Some clones in this sample may be carry-over from other donors' samples. Both conserved end residues are part of each CDR3. The D gene is left open where the match is weak. A row's size may be missing; if present it is once, few, many or a size class.

len	abundance	v_gene	d_gene	j_gene	CDR3aa	CDR3nt
16	-	TRBV3-1	-	TRBJ2-7	CASSQDIRGAYIEQYF	TGTGCCAGCAGCCAAGATATCAGGGGTGCATACATCGAGCAGTACTTC
14	few	TRBV10-1	-	TRBJ2-1	CASSENIEENEQFF	TGCGCCAGCAGTGAGAACATCGAGGAGAATGAGCAGTTCTTC
13	few	TRBV10-3	TRBD1	TRBJ2-7	CAISGDRGGEQYF	TGTGCCATCAGTGGTGACAGGGGCGGCGAGCAGTACTTC
15	few	TRBV20-1	-	TRBJ2-5	CSARDGGTVGETQYF	TGCAGTGCTAGAGACGGGGGGACAGTGGGGGAGACCCAGTACTTC
17	many	TRBV4-1	-	TRBJ1-4	CASSQDPSWGRDEKLFF	TGCGCCAGCAGCCAAGATCCTTCGTGGGGGCGGGATGAAAAACTGTTTTTT
14	-	TRBV19	TRBD1	TRBJ2-1	CASSTGGYYNEQFF	TGTGCCAGTAGTACAGGGGGCTATTACAATGAGCAGTTCTTC
13	few	TRBV20-1	-	TRBJ2-7	CSAFGGDSYEQYF	TGCAGTGCCTTTGGGGGCGACTCCTACGAGCAGTACTTC
16	-	TRBV6-5	-	TRBJ2-1	CASSYSPGGAYNEQFF	TGTGCCAGCAGTTACTCGCCCGGGGGCGCCTACAATGAGCAGTTCTTC
13	many	TRBV12-3/TRBV12-4	-	TRBJ1-2	CASSLTANYGYTF	TGTGCCAGCAGCCTGACAGCTAACTATGGCTACACCTTC
15	few	TRBV7-2	-	TRBJ1-1	CASSPLVGGSTEAFF	TGTGCCAGCAGCCCACTTGTAGGGGGTAGCACTGAAGCTTTCTTT
14	few	TRBV2	TRBD1	TRBJ2-5	CASSGRGLQETQYF	TGTGCCAGCAGTGGCAGGGGGTTACAAGAGACCCAGTACTTC
14	-	TRBV7-9	TRBD1	TRBJ2-7	CASSPGDRGNEQYF	TGTGCCAGCAGCCCCGGGGACAGGGGAAACGAGCAGTACTTC
14	-	TRBV29-1	-	TRBJ2-3	CSAKQGGGADTQYF	TGCAGCGCTAAACAAGGGGGCGGGGCAGATACGCAGTATTTT
14	-	TRBV10-3	-	TRBJ2-2	CASTGGRDTGELFF	TGTGCCTCAACAGGAGGGCGGGACACCGGGGAGCTGTTTTTT
12	-	TRBV7-9	-	TRBJ1-1	CASSLDRPEAFF	TGTGCCAGCAGCTTAGATAGGCCTGAAGCTTTCTTT
13	-	TRBV7-6	-	TRBJ1-1	CASSREQNTEAFF	TGTGCCAGCAGCCGTGAACAGAACACTGAAGCTTTCTTT
16	few	TRBV20-1	-	TRBJ1-6	CSARETASTYNSPLHF	TGCAGTGCTAGAGAGACCGCCTCGACCTATAATTCACCCCTCCACTTT
14	many	TRBV7-2	-	TRBJ2-1	CASSLETWGNEQFF	TGTGCCAGCAGCTTAGAGACTTGGGGGAATGAGCAGTTCTTC
14	-	TRBV7-8	TRBD1	TRBJ1-2	CASSLTQGARGYTF	TGTGCCAGCAGCTTAACCCAGGGGGCGCGGGGCTACACCTTC
12	-	TRBV14	-	TRBJ1-1	CAGAKGDTEAFF	TGTGCCGGTGCGAAAGGGGACACTGAAGCTTTCTTT
15	few	TRBV2	TRBD1	TRBJ2-3	CASRGGQGATDTQYF	TGTGCCAGCAGAGGGGGACAGGGGGCTACAGATACGCAGTATTTT
18	few	TRBV2	TRBD2	TRBJ2-1	CASSGTSGGFSSYNEQFF	TGTGCCAGCAGTGGGACTAGCGGGGGGTTCAGCTCCTACAATGAGCAGTTCTTC
14	-	TRBV5-5	-	TRBJ1-1	CASSTSPGYSEAFF	TGTGCCAGCAGCACCTCGCCGGGGTATTCTGAAGCTTTCTTT
19	-	TRBV29-1	TRBD1	TRBJ1-2	CSVLFSGHIAGGIGYGYTF	TGCAGCGTGTTGTTTAGCGGCCATATAGCAGGGGGCATAGGGTATGGCTACACCTTC
13	-	TRBV11-1	-	TRBJ1-1	CASSPLWDTEAFF	TGTGCCAGCAGCCCCCTTTGGGACACTGAAGCTTTCTTT
14	-	TRBV6-1	-	TRBJ1-5	CASRDGNSNQPQHF	TGTGCCAGCAGGGACGGAAATAGCAATCAGCCCCAGCATTTT
13	-	TRBV29-1	-	TRBJ1-1	CSSYLSANTEAFF	TGCAGCTCATATCTGTCAGCGAACACTGAAGCTTTCTTT
14	-	TRBV20-1	-	TRBJ1-2	CSASRDIGGYGYTF	TGCAGTGCTAGCCGGGATATTGGGGGCTATGGCTACACCTTC
15	-	TRBV28	-	TRBJ1-2	CASSRLTSGNYGYTF	TGTGCCAGCAGTCGCCTCACCTCAGGGAACTATGGCTACACCTTC